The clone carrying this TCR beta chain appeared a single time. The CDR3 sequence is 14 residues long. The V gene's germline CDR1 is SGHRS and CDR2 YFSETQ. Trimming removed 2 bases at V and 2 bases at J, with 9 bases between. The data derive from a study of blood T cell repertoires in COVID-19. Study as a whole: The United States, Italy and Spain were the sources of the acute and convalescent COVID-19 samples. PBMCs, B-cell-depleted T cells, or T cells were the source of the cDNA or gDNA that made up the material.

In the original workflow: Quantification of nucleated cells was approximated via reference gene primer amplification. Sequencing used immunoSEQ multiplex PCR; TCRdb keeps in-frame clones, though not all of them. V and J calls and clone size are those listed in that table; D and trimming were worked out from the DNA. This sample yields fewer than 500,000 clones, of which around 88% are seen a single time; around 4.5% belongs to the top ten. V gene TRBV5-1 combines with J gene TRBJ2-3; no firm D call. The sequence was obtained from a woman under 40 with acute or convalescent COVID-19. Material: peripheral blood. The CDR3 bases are TGCGCCAGCAGCTTCCACAGTGACACAGATACGCAGTATTTT. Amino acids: CASSFHSDTDTQYF.